The 8 T cell receptor beta chains below were found in one sample sequenced in a study of graft-versus-host responses after intestinal transplantation. Generated by immunoSEQ multiplex PCR, the TCRdb table keeps only in-frame clones and is missing some. This table holds about 89,000 clones, roughly 93% found once. Their antigens are not known. This sample comprised unstimulated CD4+ T cells sorted from spleen or lymph node cells, obtained before transplant. Source of these receptors: a human donor who was the organ donor for an intestinal transplant.

The chain combines TRBV9 with TRBJ2-1; 10 bases align to TRBD2. The CDR3 is 15 amino acids. Germline V gene data show CDR1 as SGDLS and CDR2 as YYNGEE. V lost 2 bases to trimming and J lost 8 bases; unmatched junction nucleotides: 7. The chain's CDR3 is CASSVSGGRGDEQFF. CDR3 DNA: TGTGCCAGCAGCGTTAGCGGGGGGCGGGGCGATGAGCAGTTCTTC.

The chain has TRBV5-4 and TRBJ2-5, with 9 bases lining up with TRBD1. With V trimmed by 5 bases and J by 5 bases, 7 bases remained unmatched. Germline assignment: CDR1 SGHNT and CDR2 YYREEE (reference sequence). This CDR3 is built from 14 residues. CDR3 amino acids: CASSRDRVVETQYF. For the CDR3, the DNA is TGTGCCAGCAGTAGGGACAGGGTTGTGGAGACCCAGTACTTC.

The genes are TRBV6-1 and TRBJ2-5, with unresolved D. V was shortened by 5 bases and J by 2 bases, with 3 bases between the two germline ends. Germline V gene lookup returns CDR1 MNHNS and CDR2 SASEGT. This CDR3 has 11 amino acids. CDR3 bases: TGTGCCAGCAGTTATCAAGAGACCCAGTACTTC. This sequence encodes CASSYQETQYF.

The chain employs TRBV7-2 and TRBJ2-3; D is unclear. Trimming left V 5 bases short and J 4 bases short, with 10 bases between. Germline V CDR1 and CDR2: SGHTA, FQGNSA. This CDR3 has 13 residues. The CDR3 nucleotides are TGTGCCAGCAGCCCCCGTGGTCCAGATACGCAGTATTTT. This sequence encodes CASSPRGPDTQYF.

This chain links TRBV29-1 with TRBJ1-1; D might be TRBD1 (5 bases). Germline CDR1 is SQVTM and CDR2 is ANQGSEA. V lost 5 bases to trimming and J lost 4 bases, with 11 bases between them. This CDR3 is built from 12 residues. The CDR3 spells CSVQGGVTEAFF. The CDR3 DNA reads TGCAGCGTTCAGGGAGGCGTCACTGAAGCTTTCTTT.

DNA for the CDR3: TGTGCCAGCAGTCTCAGTGGGGGGCCGACCTATGGCTACACCTTC. Residues: CASSLSGGPTYGYTF. The chain employs TRBV2 and TRBJ1-2; a weak D match, TRBD1 (6 bases). Germline V gene sequence: CDR1 SNHLY, CDR2 FYNNEI. Trimming pared 5 bases from V and 4 bases from J, leaving 17 bases between. This CDR3 has 15 residues.

The V gene is TRBV7-2, the J gene TRBJ1-5, with a tentative D call TRBD1 (5 bases). Deletions cut 2 bases from V and 3 bases from J, with 11 bases between. Germline CDR1 reads SGHTA; CDR2 reads FQGNSA. This CDR3 is built from 15 residues. CDR3 nucleotides: TGTGCCAGCAGCTTATGGGGCCAGCTCAATCAGCCCCAGCATTTT. Protein: CASSLWGQLNQPQHF.

This rearrangement joins TRBV6-1 to TRBJ1-6; 7 bases are shared with TRBD1. The length of the CDR3 is 15 residues. CDR1 is MNHNS and CDR2 is SASEGT in the germline V gene. V was pared by 4 bases and J by 10 bases, with 10 bases of the junction left unmatched. CDR3 nucleotide sequence: TGTGCCAGCAGTGGGGGCCGGACAGGATCCTCACCCCTCCACTTT. Its translation is CASSGGRTGSSPLHF.